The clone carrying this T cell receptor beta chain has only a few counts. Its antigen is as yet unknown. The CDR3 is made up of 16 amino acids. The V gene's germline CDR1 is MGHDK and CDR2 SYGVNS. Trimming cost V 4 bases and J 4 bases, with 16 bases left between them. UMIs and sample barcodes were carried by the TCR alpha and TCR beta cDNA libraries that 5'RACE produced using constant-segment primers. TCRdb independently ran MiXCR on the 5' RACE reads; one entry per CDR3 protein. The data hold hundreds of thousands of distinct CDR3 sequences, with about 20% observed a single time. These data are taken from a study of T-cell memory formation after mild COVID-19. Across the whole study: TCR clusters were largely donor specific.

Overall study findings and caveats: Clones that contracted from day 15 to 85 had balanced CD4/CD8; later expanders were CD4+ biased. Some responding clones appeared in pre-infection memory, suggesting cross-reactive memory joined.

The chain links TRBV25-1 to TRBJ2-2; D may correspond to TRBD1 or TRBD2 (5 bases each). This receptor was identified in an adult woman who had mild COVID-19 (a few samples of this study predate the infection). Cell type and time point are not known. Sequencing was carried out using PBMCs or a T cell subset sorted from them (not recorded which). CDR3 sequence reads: CASSVMGQGRTGELFF. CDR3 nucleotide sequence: TGTGCCAGCAGTGTCATGGGTCAGGGACGCACCGGGGAGCTGTTTTTT.